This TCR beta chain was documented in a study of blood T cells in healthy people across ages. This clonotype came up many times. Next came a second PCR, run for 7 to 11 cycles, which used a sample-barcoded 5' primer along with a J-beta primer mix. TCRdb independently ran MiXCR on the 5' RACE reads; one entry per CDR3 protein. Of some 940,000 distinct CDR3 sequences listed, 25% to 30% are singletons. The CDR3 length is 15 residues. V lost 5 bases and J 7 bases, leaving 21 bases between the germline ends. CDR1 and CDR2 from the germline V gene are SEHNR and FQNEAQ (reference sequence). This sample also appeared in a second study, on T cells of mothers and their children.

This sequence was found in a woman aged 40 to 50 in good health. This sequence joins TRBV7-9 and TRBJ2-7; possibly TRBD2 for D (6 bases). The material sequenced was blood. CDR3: CASSESLGQAGEQYF. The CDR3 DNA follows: TGTGCCAGCAGCGAATCCCTAGGGCAGGCGGGAGAGCAGTACTTC.